Following are 14 T cell receptor beta chains from one sample sequenced in a study of chemoradiotherapy in HPV16-positive cancers. Generated by immunoSEQ multiplex PCR, the TCRdb table keeps only in-frame clones and is missing some. The repertoire includes about 22,000 clones, more than 90% of them detected once, and roughly 17% sits in the top ten. Specimen: blood, collected from a patient who underwent chemoradiotherapy. The receptors derive from a human donor with HPV-associated anogenital cancer.

The rearrangement joins TRBV4-3 to TRBJ2-5; TRBD1 matches 7 bases. V lost 4 bases and J lost 6; bases outside the gene matches: 8. The CDR3 consists of 14 residues. CDR1 is LGHNA and CDR2 is YSLEER in the germline V gene. CDR3 coding DNA: TGCGCCAGCAGCCCTGGACAGGACGTGAAGACCCAGTACTTC. It translates to CASSPGQDVKTQYF.

The chain is built from TRBV5-1 and TRBJ2-3, with D possibly called TRBD1 or TRBD2 (5 bases each). The ends were cut back, 8 bases at V and 8 bases at J, with 18 bases in the middle. CDR1 is SGHRS and CDR2 is YFSETQ in the germline V gene. CDR3 length equals 13 residues. For the CDR3, the DNA is TGCGCCAGTTCGCCCCTCAGGGACGCTACGCAGTATTTT. This sequence encodes CASSPLRDATQYF. Full variable domain (outside the CDR3, taken from reference TRBV5-1 and TRBJ2-3): KAGVTQTPRYLIKTRGQQVTLSCSPISGHRSVSWYQQTPGQGLQFLFEYFSETQRNKGNFPGRFSGRQFSNSRSEMNVSTLELGDSALYLCASSPLRDATQYFGPGTRLTVL.

The J gene is TRBJ2-1, the V gene TRBV6-1, with TRBD2 identical over 13 bases. In germline, CDR1 is MNHNS, CDR2 SASEGT. Losses at the gene ends were 6 bases for V and 9 bases for J; bases not matched to a gene: 8. This CDR3 contains 15 residues. CDR3 region: CASRDTSGGAREQFF. CDR3 in DNA: TGTGCCAGCAGGGATACTAGCGGGGGGGCCCGTGAGCAGTTCTTC.

V is TRBV28 and J is TRBJ2-7; 11 bases line up with TRBD2. Germline-derived CDR1 and CDR2 are MDHEN and SYDVKM. V gave up 5 bases and J gave up 4 bases; unmatched junction bases: 4. This CDR3 has 14 residues. The CDR3, as DNA: TGTGCCAGCAGTCAACTAGCGGGAGTATACGAGCAGTACTTC. Encoded protein: CASSQLAGVYEQYF.

This clone was seen a single time. This rearrangement joins TRBV7-8 to TRBJ1-2, with 9 bases fitting TRBD1. V shed 1 base, J shed 8 bases, and the junction held 17 bases outside the gene matches. This CDR3 region has 18 residues. Germline CDR1 SGHVS, CDR2 FQNEAQ. The CDR3 region is CASSLEGTGIPSTRGYTF. CDR3 sequence (DNA): TGTGCCAGCAGCTTAGAGGGGACAGGGATTCCCTCCACGAGAGGCTACACCTTC.

This clone was recorded once. This chain joins TRBV6-6 and TRBJ1-1; D possibly corresponds to TRBD1 (6 bases). Trimming took 8 bases from V and 1 from J, leaving 14 bases between them. From germline, CDR1 is MNHNY and CDR2 SVGAGI (reference sequence). This CDR3 is built from 14 residues. The CDR3 DNA is TGTGCCAGCGGCCAGGGGTCTGGGAACACTGAAGCTTTCTTT. Translation: CASGQGSGNTEAFF.

CDR3 loop: CARGRGAGADTQYF. CDR3 DNA sequence: TGTGCCAGGGGACGGGGGGCCGGCGCAGATACGCAGTATTTT. The chain uses TRBV12-1 and TRBJ2-3; the table's D call TRBD2 went unverified against the DNA. TRBV12-1 is a known pseudogene. This CDR3 spans 14 amino acids.

The genes are TRBV11-2 and TRBJ2-1; the D gene is possibly TRBD2 (6 bases). There are 14 residues in the CDR3. Germline assignment: CDR1 SGHAT and CDR2 FQNNGV. V was pared by 5 bases and J by 7 bases, with 15 bases between. The CDR3 nucleotides are TGTGCCAGCAGCCCCGCGGGATTAACAAATGAGCAGTTCTTC. Translating gives CASSPAGLTNEQFF.

The chain is built from TRBV7-6 and TRBJ2-2; either TRBD1 or TRBD2 may fit D (5 bases each). Germline CDR1 is SGHVS and CDR2 is FNYEAQ. The CDR3 has 15 amino acids. Trimming shortened V by 1 base and J by 2 bases, and 8 bases separated the two germline ends. The CDR3 loop is CASSLGGPNTGELFF. The CDR3 DNA reads TGTGCCAGCAGCTTAGGGGGACCAAACACCGGGGAGCTGTTTTTT.

This clone was detected only once. The V gene is TRBV9, the J gene TRBJ2-7; D unresolved. The CDR3 contains 12 residues. Per the germline V gene, CDR1 is SGDLS and CDR2 is YYNGEE. With 4 bases removed from V and 3 bases from J, the gap between germline ends came to 8 bases. DNA for the CDR3: TGTGCCAGCAGCCCGCATGGCTACGAGCAGTACTTC. Residues: CASSPHGYEQYF. Looking up the rest from reference TRBV9 and TRBJ2-7 gives the full variable domain: DSGVTQTPKHLITATGQRVTLRCSPRSGDLSVYWYQQSLDQGLQFLIQYYNGEERAKGNILERFSAQQFPDLHSELNLSSLELGDSALYFCASSPHGYEQYFGPGTRLTVT.

The chain has TRBV7-8 and TRBJ1-5; D is uncertain. Germline V gene lookup returns CDR1 SGHVS and CDR2 FQNEAQ. CDR3 size: 16 residues. Trimming left V 2 bases short and J 1 base short, with 12 bases between. CDR3 sequence (DNA): TGTGCCAGCAGCTTACTCAGAAGTACAAGCAATCAGCCCCAGCATTTT. It is translated as CASSLLRSTSNQPQHF.

CDR3 nucleotides: TGTGCCAGCAGCTTAGGGGGGGCTAATGAAAAACTGTTTTTT. Translation: CASSLGGANEKLFF. The chain couples TRBV11-2 to TRBJ1-4; D is perhaps TRBD1 (5 bases). CDR1 and CDR2 from the germline V gene are SGHAT and FQNNGV. The CDR3 totals 14 residues. Trimming left V 1 base short and J 3 bases short, with 6 bases between. The full variable domain, in which reference TRBV11-2 and TRBJ1-4 provide the parts outside the CDR3, is EAGVAQSPRYKIIEKRQSVAFWCNPISGHATLYWYQQILGQGPKLLIQFQNNGVVDDSQLPKDRFSAERLKGVDSTLKIQPAKLEDSAVYLCASSLGGANEKLFFGSGTQLSVL.

The V call is TRBV2, the J call TRBJ2-6; TRBD1 agrees at 8 bases. This CDR3 has 16 residues. J gave up 0 bases and V 4 bases, and 2 bases lay outside the gene matches. Per the germline V gene, CDR1 is SNHLY and CDR2 is FYNNEI. CDR3 DNA: TGTGCCAGCAGTGCGGGACAGGTCTCTGGGGCCAACGTCCTGACTTTC. Translating gives CASSAGQVSGANVLTF.

The chain is built from TRBV28 and TRBJ2-6, with 9 bases that match TRBD1. CDR1 is MDHEN, CDR2 SYDVKM, per germline. V shed 8 bases, J shed 1 base, and the junction held 6 bases outside the gene matches. The CDR3 spans 16 residues. The CDR3 protein is CASETGGASGANVLTF. The CDR3 DNA reads TGTGCCAGCGAAACAGGGGGCGCGTCTGGGGCCAACGTCCTGACTTTC.